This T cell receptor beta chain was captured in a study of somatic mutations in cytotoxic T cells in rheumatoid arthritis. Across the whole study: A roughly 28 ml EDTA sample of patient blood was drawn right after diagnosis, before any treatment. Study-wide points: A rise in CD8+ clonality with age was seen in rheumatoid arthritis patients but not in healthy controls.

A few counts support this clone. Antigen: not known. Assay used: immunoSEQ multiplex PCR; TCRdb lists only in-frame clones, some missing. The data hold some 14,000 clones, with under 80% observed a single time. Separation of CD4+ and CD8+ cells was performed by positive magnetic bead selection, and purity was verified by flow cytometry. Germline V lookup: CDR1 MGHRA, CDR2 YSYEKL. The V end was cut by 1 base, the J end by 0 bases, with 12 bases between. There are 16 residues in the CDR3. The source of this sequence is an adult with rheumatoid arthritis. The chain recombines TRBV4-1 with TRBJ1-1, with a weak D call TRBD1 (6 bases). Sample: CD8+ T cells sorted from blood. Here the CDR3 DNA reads TGCGCCAGCAGCCAAGCTCTGGACAGCATGAACACTGAAGCTTTCTTT. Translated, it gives CASSQALDSMNTEAFF.